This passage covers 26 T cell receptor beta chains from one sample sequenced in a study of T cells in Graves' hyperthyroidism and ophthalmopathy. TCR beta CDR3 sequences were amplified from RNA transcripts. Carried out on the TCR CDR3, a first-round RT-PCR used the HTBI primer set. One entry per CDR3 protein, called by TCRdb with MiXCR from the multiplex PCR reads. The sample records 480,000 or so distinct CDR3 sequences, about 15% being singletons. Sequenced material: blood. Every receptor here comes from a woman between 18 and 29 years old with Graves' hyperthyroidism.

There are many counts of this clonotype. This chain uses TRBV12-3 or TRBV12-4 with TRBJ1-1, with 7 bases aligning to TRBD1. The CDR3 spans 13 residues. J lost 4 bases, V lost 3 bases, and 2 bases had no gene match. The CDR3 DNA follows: TGTGCCAGCAGTTTCCGACAGGGCACTGAAGCTTTCTTT. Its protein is CASSFRQGTEAFF.

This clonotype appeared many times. The CDR3 bases are TGTGCCAGCAGTGACCCGGACAGGGCCAACGTCCTGACTTTC. It is translated as CASSDPDRANVLTF. The chain uses TRBV6-1 and TRBJ2-6; a possible D gene is TRBD1 (5 bases). The CDR3 contains 14 residues. Germline V gene lookup returns CDR1 MNHNS and CDR2 SASEGT. V was pared by 3 bases and J by 5 bases, with 8 bases between.

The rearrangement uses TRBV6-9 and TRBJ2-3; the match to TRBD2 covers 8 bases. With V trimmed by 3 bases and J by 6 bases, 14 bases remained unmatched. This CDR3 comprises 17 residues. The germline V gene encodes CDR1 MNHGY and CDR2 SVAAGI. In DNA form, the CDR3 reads TGTGCCAGCAGTTACTCGAATTTGGGGACTAGTGTCGATACGCAGTATTTT. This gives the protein CASSYSNLGTSVDTQYF.

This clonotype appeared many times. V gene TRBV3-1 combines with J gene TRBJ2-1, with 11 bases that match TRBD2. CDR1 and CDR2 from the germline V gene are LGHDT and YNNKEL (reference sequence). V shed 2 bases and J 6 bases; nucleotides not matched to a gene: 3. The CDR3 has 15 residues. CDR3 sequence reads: CASSQLAGGPNEQFF. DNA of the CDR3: TGTGCCAGCAGCCAACTAGCGGGAGGACCCAATGAGCAGTTCTTC.

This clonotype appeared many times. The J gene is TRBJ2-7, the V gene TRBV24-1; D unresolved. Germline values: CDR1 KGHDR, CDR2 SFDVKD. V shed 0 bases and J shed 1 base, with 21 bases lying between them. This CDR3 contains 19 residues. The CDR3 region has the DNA TGTGCCACCAGTGATTTGGGTTTGGGGTTGAGTAAGAAGTCCTACGAGCAGTACGTC. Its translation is CATSDLGLGLSKKSYEQYV.

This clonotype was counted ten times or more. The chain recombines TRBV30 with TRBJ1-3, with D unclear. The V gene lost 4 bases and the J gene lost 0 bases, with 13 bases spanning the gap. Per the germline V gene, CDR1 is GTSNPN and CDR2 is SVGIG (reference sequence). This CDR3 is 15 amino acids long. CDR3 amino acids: CAWNKPADSGNTIYF. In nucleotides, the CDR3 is TGTGCCTGGAACAAACCGGCCGACTCTGGAAACACCATATATTTT.

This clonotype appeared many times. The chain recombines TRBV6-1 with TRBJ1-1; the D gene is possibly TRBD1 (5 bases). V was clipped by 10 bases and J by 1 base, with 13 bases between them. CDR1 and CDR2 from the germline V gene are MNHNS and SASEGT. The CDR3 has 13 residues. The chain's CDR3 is CATSRDQNTEAFF. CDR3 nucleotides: TGTGCCACCTCAAGGGACCAGAACACTGAAGCTTTCTTT.

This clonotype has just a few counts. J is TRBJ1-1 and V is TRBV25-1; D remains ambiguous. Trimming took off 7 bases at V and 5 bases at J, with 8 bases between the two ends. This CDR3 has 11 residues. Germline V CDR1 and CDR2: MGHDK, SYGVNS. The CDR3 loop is CASKAGTEAFF. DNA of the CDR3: TGTGCCAGCAAAGCAGGAACTGAAGCTTTCTTT.

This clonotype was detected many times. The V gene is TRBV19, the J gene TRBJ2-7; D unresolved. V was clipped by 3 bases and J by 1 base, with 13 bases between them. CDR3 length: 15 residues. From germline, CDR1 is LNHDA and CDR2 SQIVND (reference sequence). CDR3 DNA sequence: TGTGCCAGTAGTATCCGAATGGTGGGTTCCTACGAGCAGTACTTC. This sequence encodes CASSIRMVGSYEQYF.

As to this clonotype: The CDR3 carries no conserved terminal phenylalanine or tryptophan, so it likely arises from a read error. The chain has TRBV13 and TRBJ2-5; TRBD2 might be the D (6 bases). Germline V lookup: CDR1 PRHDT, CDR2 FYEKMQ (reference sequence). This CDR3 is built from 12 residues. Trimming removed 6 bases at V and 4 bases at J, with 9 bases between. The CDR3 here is CASSPGVETQYS. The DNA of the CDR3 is TGTGCCAGCAGTCCGGGAGTAGAGACCCAGTACTCC.

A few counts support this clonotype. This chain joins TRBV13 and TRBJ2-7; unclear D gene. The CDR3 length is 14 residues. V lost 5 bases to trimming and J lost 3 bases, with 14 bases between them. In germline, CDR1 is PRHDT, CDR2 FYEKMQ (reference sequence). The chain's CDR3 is CASSRFEAYYEQYV. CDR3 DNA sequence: TGTGCCAGCAGCCGCTTCGAGGCGTACTACGAGCAGTACGTC.

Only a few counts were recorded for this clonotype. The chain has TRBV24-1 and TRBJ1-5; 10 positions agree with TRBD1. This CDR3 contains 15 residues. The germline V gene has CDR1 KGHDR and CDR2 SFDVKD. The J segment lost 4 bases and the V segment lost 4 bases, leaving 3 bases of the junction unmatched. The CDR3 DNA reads TGTGCCACCAGTGAACCGGGACAGGGGAATCAGCCCCAGCATTTT. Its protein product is CATSEPGQGNQPQHF.

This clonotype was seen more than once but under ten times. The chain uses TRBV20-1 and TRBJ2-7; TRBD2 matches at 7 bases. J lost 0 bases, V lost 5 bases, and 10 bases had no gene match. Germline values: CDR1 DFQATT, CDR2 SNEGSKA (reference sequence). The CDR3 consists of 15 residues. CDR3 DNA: TGCAGTGCTCAGAAGACTAGCCGAAACTCCTACGAGCAGTACTTC. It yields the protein CSAQKTSRNSYEQYF.

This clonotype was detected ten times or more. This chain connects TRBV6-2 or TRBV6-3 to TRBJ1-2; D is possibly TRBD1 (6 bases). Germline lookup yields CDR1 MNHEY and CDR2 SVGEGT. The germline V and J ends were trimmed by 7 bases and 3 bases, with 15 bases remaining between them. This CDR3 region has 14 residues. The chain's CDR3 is CASTNWKGDYGYTF. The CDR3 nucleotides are TGTGCCAGCACCAACTGGAAGGGGGACTATGGCTACACCTTC.

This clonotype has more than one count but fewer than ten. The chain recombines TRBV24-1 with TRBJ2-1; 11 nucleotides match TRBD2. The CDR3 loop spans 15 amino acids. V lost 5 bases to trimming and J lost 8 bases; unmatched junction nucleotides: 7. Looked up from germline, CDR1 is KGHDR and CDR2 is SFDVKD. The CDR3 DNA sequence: TGTGCCACCAGTGTAGCGGGAGGGAGACTCGATGAGCAGTTCTTC. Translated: CATSVAGGRLDEQFF.

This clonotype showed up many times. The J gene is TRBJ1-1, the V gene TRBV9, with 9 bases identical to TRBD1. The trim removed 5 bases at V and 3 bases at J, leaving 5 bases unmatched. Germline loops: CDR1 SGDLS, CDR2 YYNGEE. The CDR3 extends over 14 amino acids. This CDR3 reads CASSQQGADTEAFF. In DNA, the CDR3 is TGTGCCAGCAGTCAACAGGGGGCGGACACTGAAGCTTTCTTT.

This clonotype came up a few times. Written as DNA, the CDR3 is TGTGCCAGCAGCTCACCGGGACAGGGGGCCGGGGGGACTGAAGCTTTCTTT. Encoded protein: CASSSPGQGAGGTEAFF. This sequence joins TRBV7-2 and TRBJ1-1, with TRBD1 matching over 12 bases. The germline V gene has CDR1 SGHTA and CDR2 FQGNSA. The CDR3 covers 17 residues. The J segment lost 5 bases and the V segment lost 4 bases, leaving 11 bases of the junction unmatched. Complete variable domain (other parts from reference TRBV7-2 and TRBJ1-1): GAGVSQSPSNKVTEKGKDVELRCDPISGHTALYWYRQSLGQGLEFLIYFQGNSAPDKSGLPSDRFSAERTGGSVSTLTIQRTQQEDSAVYLCASSSPGQGAGGTEAFFGQGTRLTVV.

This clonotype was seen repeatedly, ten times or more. CDR3: CSARPTGMANEKLFF. The CDR3, as DNA: TGCAGTGCTAGGCCCACGGGGATGGCTAATGAAAAACTGTTTTTT. The rearrangement links TRBV20-1 to TRBJ1-4; no definite D call. Germline V lookup: CDR1 DFQATT, CDR2 SNEGSKA (reference sequence). This CDR3 region has 15 residues. Trimming took off 3 bases at V and 3 bases at J, with 14 bases between the two ends.

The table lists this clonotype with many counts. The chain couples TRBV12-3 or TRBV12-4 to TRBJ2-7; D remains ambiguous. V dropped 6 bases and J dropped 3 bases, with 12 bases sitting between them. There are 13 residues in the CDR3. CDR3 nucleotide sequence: TGTGCCAGCAGCCCAACCGGGTTCTACGAGCAGTACGTC. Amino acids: CASSPTGFYEQYV.

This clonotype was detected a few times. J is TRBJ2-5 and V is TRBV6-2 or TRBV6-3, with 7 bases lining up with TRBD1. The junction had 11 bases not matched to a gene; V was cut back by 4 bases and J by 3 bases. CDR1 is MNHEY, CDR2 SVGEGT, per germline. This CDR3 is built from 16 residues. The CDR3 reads CASSFSRGSLEETQYF. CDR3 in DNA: TGTGCCAGCAGTTTTTCCAGGGGGTCCCTAGAAGAGACCCAGTACTTC.

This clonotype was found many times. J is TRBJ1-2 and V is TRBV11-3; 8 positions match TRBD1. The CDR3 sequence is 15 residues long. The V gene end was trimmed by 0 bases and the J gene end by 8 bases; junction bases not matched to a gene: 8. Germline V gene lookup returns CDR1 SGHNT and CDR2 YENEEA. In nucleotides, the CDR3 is TGTGCCAGCAGCTTAGACGGACAGGGAGTGGAAGGCTACACCTTC. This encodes CASSLDGQGVEGYTF.

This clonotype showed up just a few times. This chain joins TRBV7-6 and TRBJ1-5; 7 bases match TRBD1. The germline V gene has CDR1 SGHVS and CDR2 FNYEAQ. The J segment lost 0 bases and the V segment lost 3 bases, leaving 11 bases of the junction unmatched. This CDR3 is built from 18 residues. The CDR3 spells CASSFRTGGGNSNQPQHF. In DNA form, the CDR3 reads TGTGCCAGCAGCTTTAGGACAGGAGGAGGTAATAGCAATCAGCCCCAGCATTTT.

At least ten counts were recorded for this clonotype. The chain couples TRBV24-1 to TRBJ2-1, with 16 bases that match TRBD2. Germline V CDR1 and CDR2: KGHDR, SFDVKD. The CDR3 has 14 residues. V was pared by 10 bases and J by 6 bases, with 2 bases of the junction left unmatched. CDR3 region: CATGLAGGFNEQFF. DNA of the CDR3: TGTGCCACGGGACTAGCGGGGGGGTTCAATGAGCAGTTCTTC.

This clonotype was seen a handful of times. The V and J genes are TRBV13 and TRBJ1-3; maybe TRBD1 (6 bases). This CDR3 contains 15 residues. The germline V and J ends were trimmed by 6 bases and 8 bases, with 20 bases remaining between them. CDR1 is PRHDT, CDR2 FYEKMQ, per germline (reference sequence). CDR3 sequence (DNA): TGTGCCAGCAGTGAGGGGGGGCTGTTCGGAGACACCATATATTTT. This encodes CASSEGGLFGDTIYF.

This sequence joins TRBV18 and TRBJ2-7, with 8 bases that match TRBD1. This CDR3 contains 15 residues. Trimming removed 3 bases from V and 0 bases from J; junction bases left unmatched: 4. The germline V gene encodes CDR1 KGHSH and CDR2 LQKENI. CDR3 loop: CASSPRTGSSYEQYF. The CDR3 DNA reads TGTGCCAGCTCACCGAGGACAGGGAGCTCCTACGAGCAGTACTTC.

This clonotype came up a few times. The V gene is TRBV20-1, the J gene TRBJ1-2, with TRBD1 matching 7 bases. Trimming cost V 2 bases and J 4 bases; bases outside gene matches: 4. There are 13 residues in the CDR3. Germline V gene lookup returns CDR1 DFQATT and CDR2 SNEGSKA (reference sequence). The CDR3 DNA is TGCAGTGCTAGAAGAGGGGACAGCTATGGCTACACCTTC. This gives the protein CSARRGDSYGYTF.